This T cell receptor beta chain was recovered during a study of T cells in Graves' hyperthyroidism and ophthalmopathy. Regions amplified from RNA transcripts were the TCR beta CDR3 regions. An initial round of RT-PCR targeting the TCR CDR3 relied on the HTBI primer set. One entry per CDR3 protein, called by TCRdb with MiXCR from the multiplex PCR reads. Among some 370,000 distinct CDR3 sequences listed, about 14% were seen once. Ophthalmopathy patients all had a Clinical Activity Score of at least 3, a NOSPECS grade of at least 4 and disease under 3 months old. Extraction of PBMCs used roughly 9.4 ml of fresh peripheral blood. Whole-study findings and limits: Blood samples included most of the expanded thyroid clonotypes exceeding 0.001. Ophthalmopathy was told apart from stable hyperthyroidism by a 13 V-J model.

The CDR3 length is 14 residues. The V end was cut by 2 bases, the J end by 3 bases, with 8 bases between. Germline V gene sequence: CDR1 MNHEY, CDR2 SMNVEV (reference sequence). The sample holds many counts of this clonotype. Its antigen is not known. This clonotype originated in a man in his fifties or sixties with Graves' ophthalmopathy. The chain has TRBV27 and TRBJ1-5, with unresolved D. The source material was blood. The CDR3 loop reads CASSLGSFNQPQHF. The CDR3 DNA is TGTGCCAGCAGTTTAGGCAGCTTCAATCAGCCCCAGCATTTT.